This TCR beta chain was sequenced in a study of shared clonotypes between healthy human individuals. The CDR3 covers 13 residues. From germline, CDR1 is SGHRS and CDR2 YFSETQ. With 0 bases removed from V and 10 bases from J, the gap between germline ends came to 13 bases. Libraries were prepared by immunoSEQ multiplex PCR; TCRdb keeps only in-frame clonotypes and omits some of them. The table records 2 million to 2.5 million clones, almost 96% of them present only once. The sequence was collected from a man between 18 and 29 years old in good health. The material sequenced was naive CD4+ T cells sorted from blood. Noted subset: CD45RA+ positively selected. The chain combines TRBV5-1 with TRBJ1-1; weak D call: TRBD1 (5 bases). Here the CDR3 reads CASSLESGLRAFF. CDR3 nucleotides: TGCGCCAGCAGCTTGGAATCAGGGTTGAGAGCTTTCTTT.